Below, 12 T cell receptor beta chains from the same sample are listed, as sequenced in a study of spatial heterogeneity in lung cancer. MiXCR, applied by TCRdb to the 5' RACE reads, yields one record per CDR3 protein. The table includes several thousand distinct CDR3 sequences, around 7.7% detected once. Overall study findings and caveats: For expanded intratumoral alpha and beta TCRs, counts tracked tumor mutation counts.

The time point was: sample taken at primary tumor resection. The antigens these receptors bind are not known. Sequences were derived from lung tumor tissue, sampled at surgery. These receptors all come from a female donor with early-stage non-small cell lung cancer.

This clonotype is labeled medium-sized. This chain links TRBV11-2 with TRBJ2-4; possibly TRBD1 for D (5 bases). Germline CDR1 and CDR2: SGHAT and FQNNGV. CDR3 length: 15 amino acids. Trimming removed 1 base from V and 2 bases from J, with 9 bases in between. The DNA of the CDR3 is TGTGCCAGCAGCTTAGGGCACAGGTCCAAAAACATTCAGTACTTC. Translation: CASSLGHRSKNIQYF. The whole variable domain, remainder taken from reference TRBV11-2 and TRBJ2-4, is EAGVAQSPRYKIIEKRQSVAFWCNPISGHATLYWYQQILGQGPKLLIQFQNNGVVDDSQLPKDRFSAERLKGVDSTLKIQPAKLEDSAVYLCASSLGHRSKNIQYFGAGTRLSVL.

V is TRBV20-1 and J is TRBJ2-7, with D maybe TRBD2 (5 bases). V lost 6 bases and J lost 1, with 13 bases in between. This CDR3 comprises 13 residues. Germline loops: CDR1 DFQATT, CDR2 SNEGSKA (reference sequence). The CDR3 loop is CSAYAGKSYEQYV. The CDR3 coding sequence is TGCAGTGCCTACGCCGGGAAATCCTACGAGCAGTACGTC.

Notes on this clonotype: The junction does not match germline at one end; this may be a read error. The chain couples TRBV6-6 to TRBJ2-2; D possibly corresponds to TRBD1 (6 bases). CDR3 length equals 13 residues. The germline gives CDR1 MNHNY, CDR2 SVGAGI (reference sequence). The CDR3 is CATNRETTAELFF. The CDR3 nucleotides read TGTGCCACCAACAGGGAGACAACCGCGGAGCTGTTTTTT.

This clonotype was recorded at least ten times. The gene calls are TRBV5-1 and TRBJ2-3; D remains ambiguous. Trimming took off 7 bases at V and 2 bases at J, with 17 bases between the two ends. The CDR3 extends over 15 amino acids. The germline V gene encodes CDR1 SGHRS and CDR2 YFSETQ. This chain's CDR3 is CASRARPSYTDTQYF. The DNA of the CDR3 is TGCGCCAGCCGAGCGCGACCCTCTTACACAGATACGCAGTATTTT. Full variable domain (rest looked up from reference TRBV5-1 and TRBJ2-3): KAGVTQTPRYLIKTRGQQVTLSCSPISGHRSVSWYQQTPGQGLQFLFEYFSETQRNKGNFPGRFSGRQFSNSRSEMNVSTLELGDSALYLCASRARPSYTDTQYFGPGTRLTVL.

Sample share makes this clonotype medium-sized (0.01 to 0.1%). The chain has TRBV28 and TRBJ1-2; TRBD1 matches 7 bases. After removal of 10 bases from V and 4 bases from J, the junction contained 9 bases not matched to a gene. CDR1 is MDHEN, CDR2 SYDVKM, per germline. There are 13 residues in the CDR3. Here the CDR3 reads CATGGGHGYGYTF. As DNA, the CDR3 is TGTGCCACAGGGGGGGGGCACGGCTATGGCTACACCTTC.

This clonotype was counted at least ten times. The chain carries TRBV6-1 and TRBJ1-2, with D uncertain. CDR1 MNHNS and CDR2 SASEGT come from the germline V gene. The CDR3 is made up of 12 amino acids. Trimming cost V 7 bases and J 6 bases, with 12 bases left between them. The CDR3 nucleotides are TGTGCCAGCACCCGGCGAGGAGATGGCTACACCTTC. It specifies CASTRRGDGYTF.

By sample fraction, this clonotype is medium-sized (0.01 to 0.1%). The CDR3 DNA is TGTGCCACCCTCCCCGTTGGGGCTGGAAACACCATATATTTT. Translating it yields CATLPVGAGNTIYF. The chain has TRBV28 and TRBJ1-3; D ambiguous. The CDR3 is made up of 14 amino acids. V lost 10 bases, J lost 2 bases, and 15 bases lay in between. Germline V lookup: CDR1 MDHEN, CDR2 SYDVKM. Looking up the rest from reference TRBV28 and TRBJ1-3 gives the full variable domain: DVKVTQSSRYLVKRTGEKVFLECVQDMDHENMFWYRQDPGLGLRLIYFSYDVKMKEKGDIPEGYSVSREKKERFSLILESASTNQTSMYLCATLPVGAGNTIYFGEGSWLTVV.

By sample share, this clonotype is medium-sized (0.01 to 0.1%). The rearrangement joins TRBV6-2 or TRBV6-3 to TRBJ2-1; D is undetermined. Trimming stripped 6 bases from V and 5 bases from J, with 11 bases between. The CDR3 spans 13 residues. Germline CDR1 reads MNHEY; CDR2 reads SVGEGT. In nucleotides, the CDR3 is TGTGCCAGCAGGGTCAGCAGAAACAATGAGCAGTTCTTC. Encoded protein: CASRVSRNNEQFF.

This clonotype has a count of ten or more. This chain connects TRBV28 to TRBJ1-1, with 7 bases fitting TRBD1. V was pared by 1 base and J by 0 bases, with 14 bases of the junction left unmatched. CDR3 length: 19 amino acids. Per the germline V gene, CDR1 is MDHEN and CDR2 is SYDVKM. The CDR3 spells CASSLYPVGGGPMNTEAFF. In DNA form, the CDR3 reads TGTGCCAGCAGTTTATATCCGGTAGGAGGGGGCCCCATGAACACTGAAGCTTTCTTT. The complete variable domain, with remaining parts taken from reference TRBV28 and TRBJ1-1, reads DVKVTQSSRYLVKRTGEKVFLECVQDMDHENMFWYRQDPGLGLRLIYFSYDVKMKEKGDIPEGYSVSREKKERFSLILESASTNQTSMYLCASSLYPVGGGPMNTEAFFGQGTRLTVV.

In its sample, this clonotype was seen many times. The rearrangement links TRBV28 to TRBJ1-2; D is undetermined. V lost 8 bases, J lost 7 bases, and 11 bases lay in between. CDR1 and CDR2 from the germline V gene are MDHEN and SYDVKM. The CDR3 consists of 11 residues. The CDR3 region is CASLLGAGYTF. CDR3 sequence (DNA): TGTGCCAGCCTTCTGGGAGCTGGCTACACCTTC.

This clonotype was seen many times. This chain uses TRBV5-1 with TRBJ1-5, with a possible D match to TRBD1 (6 bases). The CDR3 is made up of 15 amino acids. V was pared by 4 bases and J by 1 base, with 12 bases between. Germline CDR1 is SGHRS and CDR2 is YFSETQ. CDR3 DNA: TGCGCCAGCAGCCCCGGGACATCCAGCAATCAGCCCCAGCATTTT. Encoded protein: CASSPGTSSNQPQHF. Full variable domain (rest looked up from reference TRBV5-1 and TRBJ1-5): KAGVTQTPRYLIKTRGQQVTLSCSPISGHRSVSWYQQTPGQGLQFLFEYFSETQRNKGNFPGRFSGRQFSNSRSEMNVSTLELGDSALYLCASSPGTSSNQPQHFGDGTRLSIL.

This clonotype was detected many times. The rearrangement uses TRBV11-1 and TRBJ2-7; 7 bases are a match to TRBD2. Trimming cost V 6 bases and J 6 bases; bases outside gene matches: 8. CDR1 SGHAT and CDR2 FQDESV come from the germline V gene (reference sequence). The length of the CDR3 is 13 residues. CDR3 in DNA: TGTGCCAGCAGTTTTCGCGGGGGTGGCGAGCAGTACGTC. It codes for CASSFRGGGEQYV.